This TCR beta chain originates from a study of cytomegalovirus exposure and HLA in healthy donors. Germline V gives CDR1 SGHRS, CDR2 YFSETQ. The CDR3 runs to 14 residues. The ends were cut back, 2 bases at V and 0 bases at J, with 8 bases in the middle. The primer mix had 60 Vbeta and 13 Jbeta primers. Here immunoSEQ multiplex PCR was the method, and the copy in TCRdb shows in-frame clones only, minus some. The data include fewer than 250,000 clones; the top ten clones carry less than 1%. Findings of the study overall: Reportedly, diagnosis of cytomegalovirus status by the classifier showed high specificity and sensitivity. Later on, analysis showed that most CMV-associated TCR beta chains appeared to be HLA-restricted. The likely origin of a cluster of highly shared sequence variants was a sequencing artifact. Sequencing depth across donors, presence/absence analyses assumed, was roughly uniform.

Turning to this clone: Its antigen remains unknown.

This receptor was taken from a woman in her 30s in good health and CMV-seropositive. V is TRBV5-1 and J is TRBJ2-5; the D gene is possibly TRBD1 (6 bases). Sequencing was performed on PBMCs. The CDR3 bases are TGCGCCAGCAGCTTTGGACAGTACCAAGAGACCCAGTACTTC. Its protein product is CASSFGQYQETQYF.